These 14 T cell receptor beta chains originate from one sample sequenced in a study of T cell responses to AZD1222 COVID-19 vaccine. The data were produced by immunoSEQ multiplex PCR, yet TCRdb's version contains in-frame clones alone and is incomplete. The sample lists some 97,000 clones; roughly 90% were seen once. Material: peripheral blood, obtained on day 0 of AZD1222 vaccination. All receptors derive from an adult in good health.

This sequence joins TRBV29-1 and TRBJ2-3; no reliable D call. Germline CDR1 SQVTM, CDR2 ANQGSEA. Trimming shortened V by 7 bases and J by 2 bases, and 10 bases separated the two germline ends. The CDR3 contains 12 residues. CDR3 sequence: CSAARPTDTQYF. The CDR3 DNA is TGCAGCGCTGCGAGGCCCACAGATACGCAGTATTTT.

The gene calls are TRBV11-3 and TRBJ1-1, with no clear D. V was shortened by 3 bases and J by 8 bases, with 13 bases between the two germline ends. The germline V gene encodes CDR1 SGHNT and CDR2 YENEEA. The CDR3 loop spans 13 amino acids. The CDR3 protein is CASSFASDTEAFF. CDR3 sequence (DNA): TGTGCCAGCAGCTTTGCTTCGGATACCGAAGCTTTCTTT.

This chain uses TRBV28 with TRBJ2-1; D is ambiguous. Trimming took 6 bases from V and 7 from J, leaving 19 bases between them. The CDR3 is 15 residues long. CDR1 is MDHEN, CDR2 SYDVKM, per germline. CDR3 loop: CASSSSGSSWNEQFF. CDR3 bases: TGTGCCAGCAGCTCGAGTGGGTCTTCGTGGAATGAGCAGTTCTTC.

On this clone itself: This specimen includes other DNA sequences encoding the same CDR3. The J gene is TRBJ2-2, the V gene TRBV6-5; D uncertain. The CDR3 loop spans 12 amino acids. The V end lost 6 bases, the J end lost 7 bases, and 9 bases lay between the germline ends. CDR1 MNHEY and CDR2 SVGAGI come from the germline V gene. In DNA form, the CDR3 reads TGTGCCAGCAGAACACTAAACGGGGAGCTGTTTTTT. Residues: CASRTLNGELFF.

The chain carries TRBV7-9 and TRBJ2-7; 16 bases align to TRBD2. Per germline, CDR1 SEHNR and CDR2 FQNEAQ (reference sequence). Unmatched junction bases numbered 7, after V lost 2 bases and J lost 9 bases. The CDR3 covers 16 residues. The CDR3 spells CASSLIGTSGRAVQYF. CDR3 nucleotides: TGTGCCAGCAGCTTAATTGGGACTAGCGGGAGGGCGGTGCAGTACTTC.

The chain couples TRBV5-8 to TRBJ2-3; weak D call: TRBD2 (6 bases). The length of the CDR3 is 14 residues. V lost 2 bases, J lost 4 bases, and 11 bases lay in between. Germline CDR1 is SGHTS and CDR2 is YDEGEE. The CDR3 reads CASSFGGIADTQYF. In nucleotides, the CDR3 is TGTGCCAGCAGCTTCGGAGGGATCGCAGATACGCAGTATTTT.

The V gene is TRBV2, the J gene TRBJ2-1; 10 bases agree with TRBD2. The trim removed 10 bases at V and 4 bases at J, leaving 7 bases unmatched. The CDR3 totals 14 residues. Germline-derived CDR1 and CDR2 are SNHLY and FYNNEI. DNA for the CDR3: TGTGCCACTAAGGGGACTAGCGCATACAATGAGCAGTTCTTC. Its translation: CATKGTSAYNEQFF.

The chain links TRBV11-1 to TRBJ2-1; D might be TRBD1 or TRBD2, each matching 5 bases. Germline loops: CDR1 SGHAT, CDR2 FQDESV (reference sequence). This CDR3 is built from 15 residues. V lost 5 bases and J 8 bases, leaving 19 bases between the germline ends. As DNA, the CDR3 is TGTGCCAGCAGCAAACCGGGACCCCTCGGGTATGAGCAGTTCTTC. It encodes CASSKPGPLGYEQFF.

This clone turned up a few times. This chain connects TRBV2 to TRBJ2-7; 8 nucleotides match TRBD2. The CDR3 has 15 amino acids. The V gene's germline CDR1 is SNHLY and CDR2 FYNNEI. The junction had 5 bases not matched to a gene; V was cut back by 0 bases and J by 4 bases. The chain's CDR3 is CASSEAIAGPYEQYF. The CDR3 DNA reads TGTGCCAGCAGTGAAGCGATAGCGGGACCGTACGAGCAGTACTTC.

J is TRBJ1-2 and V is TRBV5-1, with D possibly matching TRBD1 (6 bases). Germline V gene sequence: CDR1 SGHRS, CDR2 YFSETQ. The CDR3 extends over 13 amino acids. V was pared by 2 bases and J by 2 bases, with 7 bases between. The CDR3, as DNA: TGCGCCAGCAGCTTACAGGGAAACTATGGCTACACCTTC. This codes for CASSLQGNYGYTF.

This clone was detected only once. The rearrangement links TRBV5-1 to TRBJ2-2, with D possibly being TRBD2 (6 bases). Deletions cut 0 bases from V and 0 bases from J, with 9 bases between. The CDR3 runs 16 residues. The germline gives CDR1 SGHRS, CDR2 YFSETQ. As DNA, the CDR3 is TGCGCCAGCAGCTTGGAGGCTAGCGCGAACACCGGGGAGCTGTTTTTT. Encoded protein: CASSLEASANTGELFF.

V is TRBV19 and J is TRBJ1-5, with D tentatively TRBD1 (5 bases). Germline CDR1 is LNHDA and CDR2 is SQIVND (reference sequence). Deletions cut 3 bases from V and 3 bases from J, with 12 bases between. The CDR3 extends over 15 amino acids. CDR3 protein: CASSIQGKDNQPQHF. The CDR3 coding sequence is TGTGCCAGTAGTATCCAGGGTAAGGACAATCAGCCCCAGCATTTT. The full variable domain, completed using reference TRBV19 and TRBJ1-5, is DGGITQSPKYLFRKEGQNVTLSCEQNLNHDAMYWYRQDPGQGLRLIYYSQIVNDFQKGDIAEGYSVSREKKESFPLTVTSAQKNPTAFYLCASSIQGKDNQPQHFGDGTRLSIL.

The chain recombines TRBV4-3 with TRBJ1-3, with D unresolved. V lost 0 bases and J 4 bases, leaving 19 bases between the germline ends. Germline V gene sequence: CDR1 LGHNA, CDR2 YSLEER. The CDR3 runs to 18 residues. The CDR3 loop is CASSQDPPWTASGNTIYF. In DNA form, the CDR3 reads TGCGCCAGCAGCCAAGATCCCCCCTGGACTGCTTCGGGAAACACCATATATTTT.

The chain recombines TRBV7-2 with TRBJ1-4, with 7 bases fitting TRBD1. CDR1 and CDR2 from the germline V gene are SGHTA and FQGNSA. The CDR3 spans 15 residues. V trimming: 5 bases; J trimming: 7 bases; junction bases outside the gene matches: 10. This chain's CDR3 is CASSLRQGRGEKLFF. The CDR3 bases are TGTGCCAGCAGCCTAAGACAGGGCAGGGGTGAAAAACTGTTTTTT.